These 20 T cell receptor beta chains share one sample of origin, sequenced in a study of T cell repertoires in cytomegalovirus infection. Each CDR3 protein is one row after TCRdb ran MiXCR on the reads. The sample records 200,000 to 300,000 distinct CDR3 sequences, about 13% being singletons. The specimen was PBMCs. The receptor source for this set is a human donor in good health (CMV status not recorded). Some clones in this sample may be carry-over from other donors' samples.

This clonotype was observed a few times. This chain uses TRBV5-1 with TRBJ2-1; either TRBD1 or TRBD2 may fit D (5 bases each). The V end was cut by 6 bases, the J end by 0 bases, with 16 bases between. CDR1 and CDR2 (germline): SGHRS, YFSETQ. This CDR3 contains 16 residues. The CDR3 sequence: CASKTALGASYNEQFF. Here the CDR3 DNA reads TGCGCCAGCAAGACGGCACTAGGGGCCTCCTACAATGAGCAGTTCTTC.

There are a few counts of this clonotype. This chain joins TRBV3-1 and TRBJ2-7; D not certain. Germline V gene sequence: CDR1 LGHDT, CDR2 YNNKEL (reference sequence). The CDR3 is 14 amino acids. Trimming pared 4 bases from V and 3 bases from J, leaving 13 bases between. The CDR3 bases are TGTGCCAGCAGCCCTTCGGTGGTGGGCTACGAGCAGTACTTC. Translating it yields CASSPSVVGYEQYF.

CDR3 region: CSVSGGVFYEQYF. The CDR3 coding sequence is TGCAGCGTTAGTGGGGGGGTGTTCTACGAGCAGTACTTC. V gene TRBV29-1 combines with J gene TRBJ2-7; 7 nucleotides align to TRBD2. In germline, CDR1 is SQVTM, CDR2 ANQGSEA. This CDR3 spans 13 amino acids. Losses at the gene ends were 5 bases for V and 3 bases for J; bases not matched to a gene: 7.

The gene calls are TRBV4-1 and TRBJ1-1; D gene uncertain. The germline V gene encodes CDR1 MGHRA and CDR2 YSYEKL. Trimming removed 0 bases at V and 0 bases at J, with 8 bases between. CDR3 length: 15 residues. The CDR3 bases are TGCGCCAGCAGCCAAGAGCGTAGTATGAACACTGAAGCTTTCTTT. Its translation is CASSQERSMNTEAFF.

The sample holds a few counts of this clonotype. The rearrangement joins TRBV29-1 to TRBJ2-5, with 7 nucleotides matching TRBD1. Germline V gives CDR1 SQVTM, CDR2 ANQGSEA. Losses at the gene ends were 7 bases for V and 2 bases for J; bases not matched to a gene: 7. The CDR3 covers 13 residues. This chain's CDR3 is CSGSSGQQETQYF. The CDR3 nucleotides are TGCAGCGGTTCCTCGGGACAGCAAGAGACCCAGTACTTC.

The chain couples TRBV3-1 to TRBJ1-1; D is perhaps TRBD1 (6 bases). Germline CDR1 and CDR2: LGHDT and YNNKEL (reference sequence). V gave up 5 bases and J gave up 2 bases, with 12 bases separating them. This CDR3 region has 14 residues. The DNA of the CDR3 is TGTGCCAGCAGCTTCGGGACATTCAACACTGAAGCTTTCTTT. It is translated as CASSFGTFNTEAFF. Supplemented by reference TRBV3-1 and TRBJ1-1, the full variable domain reads DTAVSQTPKYLVTQMGNDKSIKCEQNLGHDTMYWYKQDSKKFLKIMFSYNNKELIINETVPNRFSPKSPDKAHLNLHINSLELGDSAVYFCASSFGTFNTEAFFGQGTRLTVV.

V usage is TRBV4-2 and J usage is TRBJ2-5, with 7 positions matching TRBD1. With 0 bases clipped from V and 3 bases from J, the junction kept 10 bases outside the gene matches. Germline V lookup: CDR1 LGHNA, CDR2 YNFKEQ. The CDR3 runs 17 residues. This chain's CDR3 is CASSQDKGQLYEETQYF. Written as DNA, the CDR3 is TGTGCCAGCAGCCAAGATAAGGGACAGTTGTACGAAGAGACCCAGTACTTC.

A few counts support this clonotype. V usage is TRBV9 and J usage is TRBJ2-7, with 8 bases aligning to TRBD2. The V segment lost 0 bases and the J segment 5 bases; nucleotides outside the gene matches: 4. The CDR3 loop spans 14 amino acids. Looked up from germline, CDR1 is SGDLS and CDR2 is YYNGEE. The CDR3 region is CASSVDLRGDEQYF. CDR3 nucleotides: TGTGCCAGCAGCGTAGACTTGCGGGGGGACGAGCAGTACTTC. Filled out from reference TRBV9 and TRBJ2-7, the complete variable domain reads DSGVTQTPKHLITATGQRVTLRCSPRSGDLSVYWYQQSLDQGLQFLIQYYNGEERAKGNILERFSAQQFPDLHSELNLSSLELGDSALYFCASSVDLRGDEQYFGPGTRLTVT.

Note on this clonotype: This may be a read error: a much more frequent sequence differs by one nucleotide. Written as DNA, the CDR3 is TGTGCCATCAGTGAGGGAGAGGCGGGTAATGAAAAACTGTTTTTT. Residues: CAISEGEAGNEKLFF. J is TRBJ1-4 and V is TRBV10-3; D not certain. The V end was cut by 2 bases, the J end by 4 bases, with 11 bases between. Germline loops: CDR1 ENHRY, CDR2 SYGVKD. The CDR3 loop spans 15 amino acids.

The gene calls are TRBV3-1 and TRBJ2-2; 8 bases are a match to TRBD1. Germline V gene sequence: CDR1 LGHDT, CDR2 YNNKEL (reference sequence). The CDR3 is 17 amino acids. Trimming at V came to 2 bases and at J to 4 bases, leaving 9 bases not matched to a gene. The CDR3 DNA reads TGTGCCAGCAGCCAAACCCCAGGGGGCGGGGTCACCGGGGAGCTGTTTTTT. It encodes CASSQTPGGGVTGELFF.

V is TRBV24-1 and J is TRBJ2-3; D may be TRBD1 (6 bases). Per the germline V gene, CDR1 is KGHDR and CDR2 is SFDVKD. The CDR3 is made up of 12 amino acids. V was trimmed by 9 bases and J by 0 bases, leaving 6 bases between them. For the CDR3, the DNA is TGTGCCACCGGGGGCAGCACAGATACGCAGTATTTT. As protein: CATGGSTDTQYF.

This clonotype has just a few counts. This chain joins TRBV19 and TRBJ2-7; perhaps D is TRBD1 or TRBD2 (5 bases each). Germline V gene sequence: CDR1 LNHDA, CDR2 SQIVND (reference sequence). The CDR3 spans 14 residues. V lost 10 bases, J lost 2 bases, and 18 bases lay in between. This CDR3 reads CAKGDAARPYEQYF. CDR3 nucleotide sequence: TGTGCCAAAGGGGACGCGGCACGACCCTACGAGCAGTACTTC.

This clonotype has a single count. A read error may be the cause here, since a much bigger clone is one base away. This chain links TRBV7-2 with TRBJ2-1; 10 positions agree with TRBD2. CDR1 is SGHTA, CDR2 FQGNSA, per germline. Losses at the gene ends were 10 bases for V and 8 bases for J; bases not matched to a gene: 8. The CDR3 runs 13 residues. The CDR3 sequence is CATAGGPYDEQFF. The CDR3 bases are TGTGCCACAGCGGGGGGGCCGTATGATGAGCAGTTCTTC.

V and J are TRBV10-3 and TRBJ2-1, with no clear D. CDR1 is ENHRY, CDR2 SYGVKD, per germline. The V and J ends lost 0 bases and 6 bases respectively, with 6 bases between them. This CDR3 comprises 13 residues. The CDR3 region has the DNA TGTGCCATCAGTGAGTCGAGAAGCAATGAGCAGTTCTTC. Its translation: CAISESRSNEQFF.

At least ten counts were recorded for this clonotype. This chain uses TRBV5-4 with TRBJ1-1; D might be TRBD1 (6 bases). The length of the CDR3 is 13 residues. The V end was cut by 5 bases, the J end by 3 bases, with 11 bases between. Germline V gene data show CDR1 as SGHNT and CDR2 as YYREEE (reference sequence). This CDR3 is CASRRDIYTEAFF. For the CDR3, the DNA is TGTGCCAGCAGACGGGACATCTACACTGAAGCTTTCTTT. Complete variable domain (other parts from reference TRBV5-4 and TRBJ1-1): ETGVTQSPTHLIKTRGQQVTLRCSSQSGHNTVSWYQQALGQGPQFIFQYYREEENGRGNFPPRFSGLQFPNYSSELNVNALELDDSALYLCASRRDIYTEAFFGQGTRLTVV.

This clonotype was counted only a few times. The chain uses TRBV20-1 and TRBJ2-3; no clear D. The CDR3 consists of 13 residues. The germline gives CDR1 DFQATT, CDR2 SNEGSKA (reference sequence). With 6 bases removed from V and 0 bases from J, the gap between germline ends came to 10 bases. Here the CDR3 reads CSAIESSTDTQYF. The CDR3 DNA follows: TGCAGTGCGATCGAATCTAGCACAGATACGCAGTATTTT.

This clonotype was observed a few times. The chain combines TRBV12-5 with TRBJ1-6, with D hard to call. Germline V gene sequence: CDR1 LGHNT, CDR2 FRNRAP. The CDR3 is 15 residues long. The V gene lost 1 base and the J gene lost 1 base, with 5 bases spanning the gap. CDR3 in amino acids: CASGLEESYNSPLHF. The CDR3 DNA follows: TGTGCTAGTGGTTTGGAGGAATCCTATAATTCACCCCTCCACTTT.

The chain links TRBV5-1 to TRBJ1-5; no clear D gene. CDR3 length: 13 residues. Germline loops: CDR1 SGHRS, CDR2 YFSETQ. V lost 2 bases, J lost 4 bases, and 7 bases lay in between. CDR3 sequence reads: CASSLQLNQPQHF. The CDR3 region has the DNA TGCGCCAGCAGCTTACAACTAAATCAGCCCCAGCATTTT.

This sequence joins TRBV2 and TRBJ1-2, with D uncertain. This CDR3 is built from 14 residues. The germline V and J ends were trimmed by 5 bases and 4 bases, with 14 bases remaining between them. Germline CDR1 SNHLY, CDR2 FYNNEI. The CDR3 nucleotides are TGTGCCAGCAGTCCCGACACGACCTCCTATGGCTACACCTTC. This translates into CASSPDTTSYGYTF. Variable domain in full (rest from reference TRBV2 and TRBJ1-2): EPEVTQTPSHQVTQMGQEVILRCVPISNHLYFYWYRQILGQKVEFLVSFYNNEISEKSEIFDDQFSVERPDGSNFTLKIRSTKLEDSAMYFCASSPDTTSYGYTFGSGTRLTVV.

The sample holds many counts of this clonotype. The chain couples TRBV6-1 to TRBJ2-2; D is possibly TRBD1 (5 bases). This CDR3 region has 18 residues. V dropped 5 bases and J dropped 3 bases, with 22 bases sitting between them. The germline CDR1 and CDR2 sequences are MNHNS and SASEGT. The CDR3 here is CASSPSLGVVGHTGELFF. The CDR3 nucleotides are TGTGCCAGCAGTCCTTCCTTAGGTGTCGTGGGGCACACCGGGGAGCTGTTTTTT.